This T cell receptor (beta chain) stems from a study of T cell responses to AZD1222 COVID-19 vaccine. Worth noting for this clone: What it binds is unknown.

The method was immunoSEQ multiplex PCR; TCRdb's version includes in-frame clones alone and lacks a portion of them. The sample holds 95,000 to 110,000 clones, roughly 88% seen once. V was pared by 3 bases and J by 5 bases, with 8 bases of the junction left unmatched. The CDR3 sequence is 15 residues long. Looked up from germline, CDR1 is SGDLS and CDR2 is YYNGEE. General study results and limits: Spike-wide coverage was observed for vaccine-associated CD4 TCRs, with dominant responses at 160-218 and 743-854. In the spike-specific TCR repertoire, nearly half reportedly target unmutated variant regions. At baseline, just six AZD1222 recipients tested seropositive. Females made up more of the donors, who were largely white British, and clonal diversity may have come out too low.

The TCR was taken from an adult in good health. The sequences come from peripheral blood, collected on day 0 of AZD1222 vaccination. The chain couples TRBV9 to TRBJ2-5; 9 bases match TRBD2. The CDR3 spells CASSGSGGRYETQYF. The CDR3 DNA is TGTGCCAGCAGCGGTAGCGGGGGCCGTTACGAGACCCAGTACTTC.